This entry is about one TCR beta chain. PCR involved 60 Vbeta and 13 Jbeta primers. TCRdb keeps only in-frame clones here, not all; method: immunoSEQ multiplex PCR. The sample consists of about 120,000 clones, about 15% of them appearing once. Trimming shortened V by 8 bases and J by 1 base, and 18 bases separated the two germline ends. The CDR3 consists of 16 residues. Germline CDR1 reads SGHRS; CDR2 reads YFSETQ. The data were obtained in a study of cytomegalovirus exposure and HLA in healthy donors. Source material: PBMCs. The chain combines TRBV5-1 with TRBJ2-2, with a tentative D call TRBD1 (6 bases). The clonotype originates from a female donor in good health and CMV-seropositive. CDR3 sequence reads: CASTPTSQGNTGELFF. The CDR3 DNA sequence: TGCGCCAGTACCCCTACGTCACAGGGGAACACCGGGGAGCTGTTTTTT. The full variable domain, completed using reference TRBV5-1 and TRBJ2-2, is KAGVTQTPRYLIKTRGQQVTLSCSPISGHRSVSWYQQTPGQGLQFLFEYFSETQRNKGNFPGRFSGRQFSNSRSEMNVSTLELGDSALYLCASTPTSQGNTGELFFGEGSRLTVL.